This is a list of T cell receptor beta chains from one sample in a study of identical twins. TCRdb fed the 5' RACE reads into MiXCR, producing one record per CDR3 protein. The table lists a few hundred thousand distinct CDR3 sequences, approximately 8.7% of them singletons, with over 7% in the top ten. Material for sequencing was naive T cells sorted from blood. These receptors were obtained from a woman aged 45 to 65 in good health. The CDR3 runs from the conserved cysteine through the conserved F or W. A D gene is named only where the DNA matches it firmly. Size tells how often a clone was seen (once, few, many) or the class of an expanded clone, and some rows leave it out.

clone size	V gene	D gene	CDR3 length	J gene	CDR3 DNA	CDR3 protein
few	TRBV5-1	.	12	TRBJ1-2	TGCGCCAGCAGTCCCTCCGGAAATGGCTACACCTTC	CASSPSGNGYTF
few	TRBV24-1	TRBD1	19	TRBJ2-1	TGTGCCACCAGTGATCCCGACAGGGTATCGGAAGGCTCCTACAATGAGCAGTTCTTC	CATSDPDRVSEGSYNEQFF
few	TRBV12-3/TRBV12-4	.	14	TRBJ1-2	TGTGCCAGCAGTTTGACAGAGGCCAGCTATGGCTACACCTTC	CASSLTEASYGYTF
many	TRBV7-8	.	14	TRBJ2-2	TGTGCCAGCGGGCAGTCCTTCGCCACCGGGGAGCTGTTTTTT	CASGQSFATGELFF
.	TRBV5-1	.	14	TRBJ2-5	TGCGCCAGCAGCTTGGGAAGGGAGCGGGAGACCCAGTACTTC	CASSLGRERETQYF
few	TRBV12-3/TRBV12-4	.	17	TRBJ1-3	TGTGCCAGCATCTTTGGATCTTTTTTGTCCTCTGGAAACACCATATATTTT	CASIFGSFLSSGNTIYF
many	TRBV10-3	TRBD2	12	TRBJ2-7	TGTGCCATCAGTGGGGACTACTACGAGCAGTACTTC	CAISGDYYEQYF
.	TRBV10-3	.	14	TRBJ1-5	TGTGCCATCACCCAGACAGGACCTAATCAGCCCCAGCATTTT	CAITQTGPNQPQHF
few	TRBV4-1	TRBD2	17	TRBJ2-3	TGCGCCAGCAGCCAAGAAGGGACGGGAGGTGCCACAGATACGCAGTATTTT	CASSQEGTGGATDTQYF
few	TRBV20-1	.	14	TRBJ2-5	TGCAGTGCTAGGTTCCGGGCGGGGTCGGGGACCCAGTACTTC	CSARFRAGSGTQYF
few	TRBV25-1	TRBD2	14	TRBJ2-3	TGTGCCAGCGAGCTAGCGGGATTCACAGATACGCAGTATTTT	CASELAGFTDTQYF
many	TRBV12-3/TRBV12-4	.	14	TRBJ2-2	TGTGCCAGCAGTATCGGACGAAACACCGGGGAGCTGTTTTTT	CASSIGRNTGELFF
many	TRBV28	.	14	TRBJ2-4	TGTGCCAGCAGTTCGCGAATAGCCAAAAACATTCAGTACTTC	CASSSRIAKNIQYF
.	TRBV20-1	TRBD2	13	TRBJ2-7	TGCAGTGCAACTCCGGGACTACAGTACGAGCAGTACTTC	CSATPGLQYEQYF
many	TRBV5-1	.	14	TRBJ2-7	TGCGCCAGTCATTCGACAGGATATTCCTACGAGCAGTACTTC	CASHSTGYSYEQYF
many	TRBV12-3/TRBV12-4	.	14	TRBJ2-5	TGTGCCAGCAGTTGGACCTCAGGGCAAGAGACCCAGTACTTC	CASSWTSGQETQYF
.	TRBV27	.	12	TRBJ1-5	TGTGCCAGCAGACTAGCGGGTCAGCCCCAGCATTTT	CASRLAGQPQHF
few	TRBV20-1	TRBD2	16	TRBJ2-2	TGCAGTGCTAAAACCCGACTAGCGGTGAACACCGGGGAGCTGTTTTTT	CSAKTRLAVNTGELFF
.	TRBV4-1	TRBD2	16	TRBJ2-5	TGCGCCAGCAGCCAAGAAGGACTAGCGGGACAAGAGACCCAGTACTTC	CASSQEGLAGQETQYF
.	TRBV6-5	.	16	TRBJ2-1	TGTGCCAGCAGTCAACAACAAATACGACCGGGAAGTGAGCAGTTCTTC	CASSQQQIRPGSEQFF
few	TRBV18	.	14	TRBJ2-1	TGTGCCAGCTCACCAGTCGGCGCCAACAATGAGCAGTTCTTC	CASSPVGANNEQFF
many	TRBV7-2	.	16	TRBJ2-2	TGTGCCAGCAGCTTAGTCGGACAGCCGAACACCGGGGAGCTGTTTTTT	CASSLVGQPNTGELFF
many	TRBV7-9	TRBD2	17	TRBJ2-1	TGTGCCAGCAGCACAACTAGCGGGAGAAAACTATACAATGAGCAGTTCTTC	CASSTTSGRKLYNEQFF
.	TRBV20-1	.	15	TRBJ2-7	TGCAGTGCTAGAGATGTCGGGCGGAACTCCTACGAGCAGTACTTC	CSARDVGRNSYEQYF
many	TRBV5-1	.	11	TRBJ2-7	TGCGCCAGCAGTGGAGGGGACGAGCAGTACTTC	CASSGGDEQYF
many	TRBV29-1	.	12	TRBJ2-7	TGCAGCGTAGAGATAAACTCCTACGAGCAGTACTTC	CSVEINSYEQYF
many	TRBV10-3	TRBD2	14	TRBJ2-1	TGTGCCATCAGTACTAGCGGATCCTACAATGAGCAGTTCTTC	CAISTSGSYNEQFF
.	TRBV7-8	TRBD2	15	TRBJ2-1	TGTGCCAGCAGCTTAGATACTAGCGGGATGTTTGAGCAGTTCTTC	CASSLDTSGMFEQFF
few	TRBV6-1	.	14	TRBJ2-7	TGTGCCAGCATCGGAGGTGGAGGGAGGTACGAGCAGTACTTC	CASIGGGGRYEQYF
few	TRBV29-1	TRBD1	15	TRBJ2-2	TGCAGCGCCGGGACAGGTTCGGTGAACACCGGGGAGCTGTTTTTT	CSAGTGSVNTGELFF
.	TRBV12-3/TRBV12-4	TRBD2	18	TRBJ2-1	TGTGCCAGCAGTTTTTCCCTGCGGCGGGGAGGGAACTACAATGAGCAGTTCTTC	CASSFSLRRGGNYNEQFF
.	TRBV29-1	.	13	TRBJ2-1	TGCAGCGTCGGGCTCGGGAGCTACAATGAGCAGTTCTTC	CSVGLGSYNEQFF
.	TRBV7-9	.	16	TRBJ2-3	TGTGCCAGCAGCTTTGGGCAGGGTCTCCGCACAGATACGCAGTATTTT	CASSFGQGLRTDTQYF
many	TRBV4-2	TRBD1	16	TRBJ2-4	TGTGCCAGCAGCCAAACCAAAACAGGGGCCAGGGACATTCAGTACTTC	CASSQTKTGARDIQYF
many	TRBV29-1	TRBD2	15	TRBJ2-5	TGCAGCGTTGTGGGGGTAGCGGGACCCCAAGAGACCCAGTACTTC	CSVVGVAGPQETQYF
many	TRBV5-1	.	13	TRBJ2-5	TGCGCCAGCAGCTTGGTCGGGGAGGAGACCCAGTACTTC	CASSLVGEETQYF
few	TRBV29-1	.	15	TRBJ2-6	TGCAGCGTTGTGGAGTCACTAGTGAGGGCCAACGTCCTGACTTTC	CSVVESLVRANVLTF
few	TRBV2	TRBD1	15	TRBJ2-1	TGTGCCAGCAGGGGAGCGGCAGGGGGTAACAATGAGCAGTTCTTC	CASRGAAGGNNEQFF
.	TRBV15	.	12	TRBJ1-4	TGTGCCACCAGCGGGAGGAATGAAAAACTGTTTTTT	CATSGRNEKLFF
few	TRBV6-5	TRBD2	22	TRBJ2-1	TGTGCCAGCAGTTACCCATCCTCCGGCCCACAGGGGTCTAGCGGGACCTACAATGAGCAGTTCTTC	CASSYPSSGPQGSSGTYNEQFF
few	TRBV5-6	.	11	TRBJ2-1	TGTGCCAGCAGCACACTAGGGCAGCAGTTCTTC	CASSTLGQQFF
.	TRBV4-1	.	15	TRBJ1-1	TGCGCCAGCAGCCAACCGCGGGAGACGAACACTGAAGCTTTCTTT	CASSQPRETNTEAFF
.	TRBV20-1	TRBD1	13	TRBJ2-3	TGCAGTGCTGGGGACAGGGGAACAGATACGCAGTATTTT	CSAGDRGTDTQYF
many	TRBV4-1	.	15	TRBJ2-4	TGCGCCAGCAGCCCCCGGCCCGAAGCCAAAAACATTCAGTACTTC	CASSPRPEAKNIQYF
.	TRBV11-2	.	13	TRBJ2-2	TGTGCCAGTGACAGTCTTTACACCGGGGAGCTGTTTTTT	CASDSLYTGELFF
many	TRBV20-1	.	13	TRBJ2-7	TGCAGTGCTCATAATAGCTCTGCCTACGAGCAGTACTTC	CSAHNSSAYEQYF
.	TRBV20-1	.	14	TRBJ2-1	TGCAGTGCTAGAGAGGGGGAATCCTACAATGAGCAGTTCTTC	CSAREGESYNEQFF
few	TRBV24-1	TRBD2	16	TRBJ2-1	TGTGCCACCAGTGATTTGTACGGGAGGGCCGGCAATGAGCAGTTCTTC	CATSDLYGRAGNEQFF
.	TRBV19	.	15	TRBJ2-1	TGTGCCAGTAGTATAATGGTCGGGAGCCACAATGAGCAGTTCTTC	CASSIMVGSHNEQFF